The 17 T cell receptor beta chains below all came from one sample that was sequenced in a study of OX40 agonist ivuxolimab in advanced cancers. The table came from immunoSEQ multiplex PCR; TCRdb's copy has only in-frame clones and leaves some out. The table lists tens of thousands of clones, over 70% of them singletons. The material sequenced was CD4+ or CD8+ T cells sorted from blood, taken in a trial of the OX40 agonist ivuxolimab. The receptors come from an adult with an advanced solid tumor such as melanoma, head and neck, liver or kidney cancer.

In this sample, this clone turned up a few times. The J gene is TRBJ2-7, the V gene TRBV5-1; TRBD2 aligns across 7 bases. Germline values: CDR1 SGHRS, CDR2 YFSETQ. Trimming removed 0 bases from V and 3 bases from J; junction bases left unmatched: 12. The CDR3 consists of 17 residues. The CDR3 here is CASSLASGPQPGYEQYF. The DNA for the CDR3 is TGCGCCAGCAGCTTGGCTAGCGGCCCACAACCGGGCTACGAGCAGTACTTC.

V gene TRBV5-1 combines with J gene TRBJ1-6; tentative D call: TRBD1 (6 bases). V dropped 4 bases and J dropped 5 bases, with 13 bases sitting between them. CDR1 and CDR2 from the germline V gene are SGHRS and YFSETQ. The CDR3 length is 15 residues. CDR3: CASSKRTANNSPLHF. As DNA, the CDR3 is TGCGCCAGCAGCAAACGGACAGCCAATAATTCACCCCTCCACTTT.

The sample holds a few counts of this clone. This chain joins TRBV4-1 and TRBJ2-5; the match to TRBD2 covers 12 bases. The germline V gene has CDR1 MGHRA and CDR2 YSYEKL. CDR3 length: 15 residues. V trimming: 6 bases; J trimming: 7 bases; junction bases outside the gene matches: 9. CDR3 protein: CASRNGLAGRATQYF. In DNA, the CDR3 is TGCGCCAGCAGGAATGGACTAGCGGGAAGAGCGACCCAGTACTTC.

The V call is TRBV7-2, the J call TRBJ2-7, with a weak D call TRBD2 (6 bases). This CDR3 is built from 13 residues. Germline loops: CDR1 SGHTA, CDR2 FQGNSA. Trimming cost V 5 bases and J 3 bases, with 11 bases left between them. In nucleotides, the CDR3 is TGTGCCAGCAGCATCGCCGGGGGCTACGAGCAGTACTTC. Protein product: CASSIAGGYEQYF.

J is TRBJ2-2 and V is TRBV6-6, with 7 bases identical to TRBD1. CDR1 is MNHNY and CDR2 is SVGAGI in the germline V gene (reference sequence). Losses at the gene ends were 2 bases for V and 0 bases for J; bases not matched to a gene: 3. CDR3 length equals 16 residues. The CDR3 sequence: CASSYAGTANTGELFF. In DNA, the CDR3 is TGTGCCAGCAGTTACGCCGGGACAGCGAACACCGGGGAGCTGTTTTTT.

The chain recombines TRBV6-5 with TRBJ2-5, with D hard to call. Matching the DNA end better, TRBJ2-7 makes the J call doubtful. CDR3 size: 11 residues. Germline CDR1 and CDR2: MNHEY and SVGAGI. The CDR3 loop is CATSKAYEQYF. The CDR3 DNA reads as TGTGCCACCTCTAAGGCCTACGAGCAGTACTTC.

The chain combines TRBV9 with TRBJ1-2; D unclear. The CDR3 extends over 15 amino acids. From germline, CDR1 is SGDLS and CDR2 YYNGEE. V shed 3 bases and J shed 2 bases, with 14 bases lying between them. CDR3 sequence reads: CASSGLVSRNYGYTF. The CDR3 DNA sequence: TGTGCCAGCAGCGGGCTGGTCAGCCGAAACTATGGCTACACCTTC.

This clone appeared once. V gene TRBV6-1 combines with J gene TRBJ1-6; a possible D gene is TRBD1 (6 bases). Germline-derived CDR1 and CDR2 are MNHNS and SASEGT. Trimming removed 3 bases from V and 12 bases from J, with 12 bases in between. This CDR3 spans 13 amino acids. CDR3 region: CASSDVWDKPLHF. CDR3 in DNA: TGTGCCAGCAGTGATGTCTGGGACAAACCCCTCCACTTT.

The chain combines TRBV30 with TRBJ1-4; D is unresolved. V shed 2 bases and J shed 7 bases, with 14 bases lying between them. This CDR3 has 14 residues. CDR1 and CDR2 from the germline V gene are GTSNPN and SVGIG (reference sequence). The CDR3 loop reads CAWSSRQVLEKLFF. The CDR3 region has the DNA TGTGCCTGGAGTTCCCGACAAGTACTTGAAAAACTGTTTTTT.

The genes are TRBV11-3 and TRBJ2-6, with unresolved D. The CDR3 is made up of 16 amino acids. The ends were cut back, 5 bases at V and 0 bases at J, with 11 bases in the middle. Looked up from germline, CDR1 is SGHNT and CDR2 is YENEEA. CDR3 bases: TGTGCCAGCAGCCCAACGAGGAACTCTGGGGCCAACGTCCTGACTTTC. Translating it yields CASSPTRNSGANVLTF.

The CDR3 coding sequence is TGTGCCAGCAGTGGTTATGGCTACACCTTC. This gives the protein CASSGYGYTF. The chain carries TRBV6-5 and TRBJ1-2, with D unresolved. V lost 5 bases and J 5 bases, leaving 3 bases between the germline ends. The CDR3 sequence is 10 residues long. Looked up from germline, CDR1 is MNHEY and CDR2 is SVGAGI.

Written as DNA, the CDR3 is TGTGCCAGCAGCTCCCGTAGTTCCGGGAATGAGCAGTTCTTC. It encodes CASSSRSSGNEQFF. The chain uses TRBV7-8 and TRBJ2-1; D gene ambiguous. Germline V gene sequence: CDR1 SGHVS, CDR2 FQNEAQ. The CDR3 loop spans 14 amino acids. Trimming removed 4 bases at V and 7 bases at J, with 14 bases between.

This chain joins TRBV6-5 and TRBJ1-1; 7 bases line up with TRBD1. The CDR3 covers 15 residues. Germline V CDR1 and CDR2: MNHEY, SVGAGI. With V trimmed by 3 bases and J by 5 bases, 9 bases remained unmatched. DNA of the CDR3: TGTGCCAGCAGTTATTCAAACAGGGGTGGGACTGAAGCTTTCTTT. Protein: CASSYSNRGGTEAFF.

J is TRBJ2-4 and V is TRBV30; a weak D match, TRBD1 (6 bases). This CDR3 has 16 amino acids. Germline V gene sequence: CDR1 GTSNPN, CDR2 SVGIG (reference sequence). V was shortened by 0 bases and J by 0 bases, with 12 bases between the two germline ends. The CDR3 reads CAWSVQGGLAKNIQYF. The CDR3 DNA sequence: TGTGCCTGGAGTGTACAAGGGGGATTAGCCAAAAACATTCAGTACTTC. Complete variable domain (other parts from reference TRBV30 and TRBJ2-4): SQTIHQWPATLVQPVGSPLSLECTVEGTSNPNLYWYRQAAGRGLQLLFYSVGIGQISSEVPQNLSASRPQDRQFILSSKKLLLSDSGFYLCAWSVQGGLAKNIQYFGAGTRLSVL.

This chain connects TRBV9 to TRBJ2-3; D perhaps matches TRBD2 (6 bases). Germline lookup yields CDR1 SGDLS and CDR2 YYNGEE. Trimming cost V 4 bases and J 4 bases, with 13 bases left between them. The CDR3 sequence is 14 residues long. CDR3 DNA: TGTGCCAGCAGCCCCGCGACTAGGGCAGATACGCAGTATTTT. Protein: CASSPATRADTQYF.

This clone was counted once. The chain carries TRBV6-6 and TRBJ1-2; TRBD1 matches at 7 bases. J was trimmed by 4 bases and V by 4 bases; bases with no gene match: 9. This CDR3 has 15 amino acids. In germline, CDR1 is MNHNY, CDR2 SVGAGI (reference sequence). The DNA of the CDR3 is TGTGCCAGCAGTTTCCCGACAGGGACCCTCTATGGCTACACCTTC. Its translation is CASSFPTGTLYGYTF.

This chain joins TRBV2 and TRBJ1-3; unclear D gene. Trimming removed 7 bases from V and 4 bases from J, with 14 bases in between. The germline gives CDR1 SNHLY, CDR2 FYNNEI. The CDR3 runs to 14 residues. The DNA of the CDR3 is TGTGCCAGCAAGACACACCAACTCGGAAACACCATATATTTT. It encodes CASKTHQLGNTIYF.